This T cell receptor beta chain emerged from a study of shared clonotypes between healthy human individuals. Measured with immunoSEQ multiplex PCR; TCRdb has only the in-frame clones, and not every one. Seen here are 850,000 to 1,200,000 clones, roughly 75% observed once, and the top ten hold about 1.5%. The trim removed 1 base at V and 4 bases at J, leaving 14 bases unmatched. Germline V CDR1 and CDR2: SGHRS, YFSETQ. This CDR3 has 19 amino acids. The TCR originated in a man between 18 and 35 years old in good health. Material: memory CD4+ T cells sorted from blood. Subset indicated: CD45RA-negative fraction. The chain is built from TRBV5-1 and TRBJ2-3, with 11 nucleotides matching TRBD2. CDR3 sequence (DNA): TGCGCCAGCAGCTTGTTGGGGACTAGCGGCACACGCGTGGCAGATACGCAGTATTTT. It is translated as CASSLLGTSGTRVADTQYF.